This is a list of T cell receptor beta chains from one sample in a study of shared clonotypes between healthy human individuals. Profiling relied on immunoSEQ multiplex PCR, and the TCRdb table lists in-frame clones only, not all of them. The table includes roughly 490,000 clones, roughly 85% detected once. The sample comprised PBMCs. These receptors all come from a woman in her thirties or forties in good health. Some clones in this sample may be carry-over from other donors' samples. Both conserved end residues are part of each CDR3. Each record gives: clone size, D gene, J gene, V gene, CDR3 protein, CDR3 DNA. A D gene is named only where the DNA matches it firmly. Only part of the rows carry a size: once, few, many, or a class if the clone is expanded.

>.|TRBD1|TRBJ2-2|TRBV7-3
CASSLSGTGEPGELFF
TGTGCCAGCAGCTTAAGCGGGACAGGGGAACCCGGGGAGCTGTTTTTT
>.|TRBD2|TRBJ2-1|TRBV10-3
CAISESVASGRAGQFF
TGTGCCATCAGTGAGTCCGTTGCTAGCGGGAGGGCCGGGCAGTTCTTC
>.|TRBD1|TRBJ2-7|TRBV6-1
CASRGTGVSYEQYF
TGTGCCAGCAGGGGGACAGGGGTGTCCTACGAGCAGTACTTC
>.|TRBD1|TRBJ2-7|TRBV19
CASSITHGQGGEQYF
TGTGCCAGTAGTATAACCCACGGACAGGGAGGCGAGCAGTACTTC
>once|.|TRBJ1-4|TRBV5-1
CASSLAPGEKLFF
TGCGCCAGCAGCCTAGCCCCTGGGGAAAAACTGTTTTTT
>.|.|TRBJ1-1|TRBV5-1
CASPYGTENTEAFF
TGCGCCAGCCCCTATGGGACCGAGAACACTGAAGCTTTCTTT
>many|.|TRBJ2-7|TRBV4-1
CASSQGIFSYEQYF
TGCGCCAGCAGCCAAGGAATTTTCTCCTACGAGCAGTACTTC
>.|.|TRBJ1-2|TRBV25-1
CASSEMGDTYGYTF
TGTGCCAGCAGTGAAATGGGGGATACCTATGGCTACACCTTC
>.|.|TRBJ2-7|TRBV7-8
CASSLAVLYEQYF
TGTGCCAGCAGCTTAGCGGTGTTGTACGAGCAGTACTTC
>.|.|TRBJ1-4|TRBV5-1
CASSLGPQGKDEKLFF
TGCGCCAGCAGCTTGGGTCCCCAGGGGAAGGATGAAAAACTGTTTTTT
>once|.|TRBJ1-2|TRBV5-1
CASSLGDIPSNYGYTF
TGCGCCAGCAGCTTGGGGGACATCCCGTCTAACTATGGCTACACCTTC
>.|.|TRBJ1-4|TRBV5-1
CASSWGPATNEKLFF
TGCGCCAGCAGCTGGGGCCCTGCAACTAATGAAAAACTGTTTTTT
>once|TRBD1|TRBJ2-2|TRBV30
CAWSDQGVGGELFF
TGTGCCTGGAGTGACCAGGGGGTTGGCGGGGAGCTGTTTTTT
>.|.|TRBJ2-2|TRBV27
CASSLFGGSNTGELFF
TGTGCCAGCAGTTTATTTGGCGGATCTAACACCGGGGAGCTGTTTTTT
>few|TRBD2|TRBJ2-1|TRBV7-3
CASSSRTSGSRGEQFF
TGTGCCAGCAGCTCCCGGACTAGCGGGAGTCGCGGCGAGCAGTTCTTC
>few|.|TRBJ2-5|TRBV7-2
CASSIVTDTQYF
TGTGCCAGCAGCATAGTAACGGACACCCAGTACTTC
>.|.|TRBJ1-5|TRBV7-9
CASSPGDGSQPQHF
TGTGCCAGCAGCCCGGGGGATGGCAGTCAGCCCCAGCATTTT
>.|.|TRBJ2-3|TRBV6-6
CASSPTADTQYF
TGTGCCAGCAGCCCCACGGCGGATACGCAGTATTTT
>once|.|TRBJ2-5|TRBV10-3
CAISEGVQGQETQYF
TGTGCCATCAGCGAGGGGGTACAGGGCCAAGAGACCCAGTACTTC
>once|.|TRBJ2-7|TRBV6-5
CASSRQASYEQYF
TGTGCCAGCAGCCGGCAGGCTTCCTACGAGCAGTACTTC
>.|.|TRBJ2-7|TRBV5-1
CASSLGLRDNINYEQYF
TGCGCCAGCAGCTTGGGCCTTAGGGACAACATCAACTACGAGCAGTACTTC
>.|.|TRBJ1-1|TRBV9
CVSSPRPGPNTEAFF
TGTGTCAGCAGCCCTCGCCCCGGGCCGAACACTGAAGCTTTCTTT
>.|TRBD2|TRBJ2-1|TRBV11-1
CASSLDGGGKNEQFF
TGTGCCAGCAGCTTAGACGGCGGGGGGAAGAATGAGCAGTTCTTC
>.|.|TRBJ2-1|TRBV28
CASSTLGRERGEQFF
TGTGCCAGCAGTACCCTTGGACGGGAGAGGGGTGAGCAGTTCTTC
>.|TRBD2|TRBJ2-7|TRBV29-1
CSVEVAGAGEQYF
TGCAGCGTTGAGGTAGCGGGAGCTGGCGAGCAGTACTTC
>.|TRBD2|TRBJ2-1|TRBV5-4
CASSEGLAVVGLQFF
TGTGCCAGCAGCGAGGGACTAGCGGTCGTGGGGCTGCAGTTCTTC
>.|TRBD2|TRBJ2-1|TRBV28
CASSTGTSLVRQFF
TGTGCCAGCAGTACCGGGACTAGCTTGGTTCGGCAGTTCTTC
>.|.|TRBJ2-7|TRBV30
CAWMQTGEQYF
TGTGCCTGGATGCAGACCGGCGAGCAGTACTTC
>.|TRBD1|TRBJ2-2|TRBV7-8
CASSQRQGAWTGELFF
TGTGCCAGCAGCCAACGACAGGGGGCTTGGACCGGGGAGCTGTTTTTT
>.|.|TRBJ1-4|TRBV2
CASSLTYTGRKNEKLFF
TGTGCCAGCAGTTTAACTTACACAGGGAGAAAAAATGAAAAACTGTTTTTT
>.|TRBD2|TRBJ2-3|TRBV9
CASSVNVAGIDTQYF
TGTGCCAGCAGCGTCAATGTAGCGGGAATAGATACGCAGTATTTT
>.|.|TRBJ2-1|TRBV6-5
CASSYRAFNEQFF
TGTGCCAGCAGTTACAGGGCCTTCAATGAGCAGTTCTTC
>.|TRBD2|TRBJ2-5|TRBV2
CASSEARGSGQETQYF
TGTGCCAGCAGTGAAGCGCGGGGGAGCGGGCAGGAGACCCAGTACTTC
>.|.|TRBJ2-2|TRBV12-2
CASRRTSGNTGELFF
TGTGCAAGTCGCCGGACTAGCGGGAACACCGGGGAGCTGTTTTTT
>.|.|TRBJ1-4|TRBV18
CASSRRGLREKLFF
TGTGCCAGCTCACGAAGGGGGTTGCGTGAAAAACTGTTTTTT
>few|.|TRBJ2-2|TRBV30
CAWTYYTGELFF
TGTGCCTGGACCTATTACACCGGGGAGCTGTTTTTT
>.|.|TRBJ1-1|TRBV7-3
CASSLQGRTEAFF
TGTGCCAGCAGCTTACAGGGTAGGACTGAAGCTTTCTTT
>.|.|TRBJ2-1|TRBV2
CASSGSSGYNNEQFF
TGTGCCAGCAGTGGGAGTAGCGGCTACAACAATGAGCAGTTCTTC
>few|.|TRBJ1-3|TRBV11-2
CASSAHSTGDTIYF
TGTGCCAGCAGCGCACACAGCACGGGGGACACCATATATTTT
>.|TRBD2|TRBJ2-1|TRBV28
CVSTLGGSSGNEQFF
TGTGTCTCCACCTTGGGCGGGAGTAGTGGCAATGAGCAGTTCTTC
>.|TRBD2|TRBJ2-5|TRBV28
CASSPLAGGQETQYF
TGTGCCAGCAGTCCTCTCGCGGGGGGACAAGAGACCCAGTACTTC
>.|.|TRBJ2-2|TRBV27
CASSLGQSGELFF
TGTGCCAGCAGTCTCGGACAGTCCGGGGAGCTGTTTTTT
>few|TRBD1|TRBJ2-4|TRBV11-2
CASSLDRKNIQYF
TGTGCCAGCAGCTTGGACAGGAAAAACATTCAGTACTTC
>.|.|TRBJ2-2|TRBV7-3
CASSYPNTGELFF
TGTGCCAGCAGCTACCCGAACACCGGGGAGCTGTTTTTT
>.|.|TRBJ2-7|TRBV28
CASSSGGVTYEQYF
TGTGCCAGCAGCTCTGGCGGGGTGACCTACGAGCAGTACTTC
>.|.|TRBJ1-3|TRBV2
CASSERPTSWSPSF
TGTGCCAGCAGTGAAAGACCCACGAGTTGGTCGCCGAGTTTT